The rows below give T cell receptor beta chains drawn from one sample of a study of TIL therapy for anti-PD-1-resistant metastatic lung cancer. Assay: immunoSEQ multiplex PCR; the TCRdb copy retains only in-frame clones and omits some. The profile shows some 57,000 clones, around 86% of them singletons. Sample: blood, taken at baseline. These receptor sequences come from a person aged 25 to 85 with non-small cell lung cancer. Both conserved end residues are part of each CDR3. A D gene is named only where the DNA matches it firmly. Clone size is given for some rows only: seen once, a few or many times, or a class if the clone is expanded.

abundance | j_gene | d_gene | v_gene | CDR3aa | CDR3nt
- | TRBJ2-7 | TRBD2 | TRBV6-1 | CASSEVGGAPYEQYF | TGTGCCAGCAGTGAAGTCGGGGGGGCCCCCTACGAGCAGTACTTC
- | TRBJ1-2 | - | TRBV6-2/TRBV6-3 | CASSYAGFRYGYTF | TGTGCCAGCAGTTACGCAGGGTTTCGCTATGGCTACACCTTC
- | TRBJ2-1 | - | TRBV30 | CAWSYRHPHNEQFF | TGTGCCTGGAGTTACAGGCATCCCCACAATGAGCAGTTCTTC
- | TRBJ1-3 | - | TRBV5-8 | CASSLATGGANF | TGTGCCAGCAGCTTGGCCACCGGTGGGGCTAATTTT
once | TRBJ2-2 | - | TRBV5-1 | CASSTDPLNTGELFF | TGCGCCAGCAGCACCGACCCATTGAACACCGGGGAGCTGTTTTTT
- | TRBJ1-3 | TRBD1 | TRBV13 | CASSPGTGLGNTIYF | TGTGCCAGCAGCCCCGGGACAGGGTTAGGAAACACCATATATTTT
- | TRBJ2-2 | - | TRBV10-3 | CAISGALFSNTGELFF | TGTGCCATCAGTGGGGCTCTATTCTCGAACACCGGGGAGCTGTTTTTT
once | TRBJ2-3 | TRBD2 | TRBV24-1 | CATSALAESTDTQYF | TGTGCCACCAGTGCTCTAGCGGAGAGCACAGATACGCAGTATTTT
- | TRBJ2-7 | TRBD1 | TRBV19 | CASRTGGSYEQYF | TGTGCCAGTAGGACAGGGGGCTCCTACGAGCAGTACTTC
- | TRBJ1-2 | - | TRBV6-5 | CASSYTPGTPGGYTF | TGTGCCAGCAGTTACACCCCCGGGACCCCGGGTGGCTACACCTTC
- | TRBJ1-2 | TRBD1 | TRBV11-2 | CASSLLYRGQDYGYTF | TGTGCCAGCAGCTTACTCTACAGGGGGCAGGACTATGGCTACACCTTC
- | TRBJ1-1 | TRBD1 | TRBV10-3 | CAITSDRGGTEAFF | TGTGCCATCACCTCGGACAGGGGGGGAACTGAAGCTTTCTTT
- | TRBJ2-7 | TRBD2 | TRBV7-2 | CASSSRTSGYEQYF | TGTGCCAGCAGCTCCCGGACTAGCGGCTACGAGCAGTACTTC
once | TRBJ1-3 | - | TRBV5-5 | CASSFGNTIYF | TGTGCCAGCAGCTTTGGAAACACCATATATTTT
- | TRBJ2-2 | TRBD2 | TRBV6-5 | CASRSGVPGELFF | TGTGCCAGCCGTAGCGGGGTGCCCGGGGAGCTGTTTTTT
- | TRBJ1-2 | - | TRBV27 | CASSFRRAGGYTF | TGTGCCAGCAGTTTCCGTAGGGCGGGGGGCTACACCTTC
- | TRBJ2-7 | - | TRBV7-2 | CASSLDSAVYEQYF | TGTGCCAGCAGCTTAGATAGCGCTGTCTACGAGCAGTACTTC
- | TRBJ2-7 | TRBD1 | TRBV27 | CASSQGAVAYEQYF | TGTGCCAGCAGCCAGGGGGCGGTCGCCTACGAGCAGTACTTC
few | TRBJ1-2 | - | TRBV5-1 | CASSLTGDANYGYTF | TGCGCCAGCAGCTTGACAGGTGACGCTAACTATGGCTACACCTTC
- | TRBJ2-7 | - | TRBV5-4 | CASSLVGHSSYEQYF | TGTGCCAGCAGCTTGGTTGGTCATAGCTCCTACGAGCAGTACTTC
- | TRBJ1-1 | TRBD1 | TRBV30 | CAWEAGTGVTEAFF | TGTGCCTGGGAGGCCGGGACAGGGGTTACTGAAGCTTTCTTT
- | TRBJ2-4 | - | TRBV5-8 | CASSLLTPLGIQYF | TGTGCCAGCAGCTTGCTGACCCCCCTAGGCATTCAGTACTTC
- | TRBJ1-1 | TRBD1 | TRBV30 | CAWSGQGVTEAFF | TGTGCCTGGAGCGGACAGGGGGTAACTGAAGCTTTCTTT
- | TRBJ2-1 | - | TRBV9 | CASSVGTSHSYNEQFF | TGTGCCAGCAGCGTAGGGACTTCTCACTCCTACAATGAGCAGTTCTTC
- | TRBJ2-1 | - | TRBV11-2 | CASSLANEQFF | TGTGCCAGCAGCTTAGCTAATGAGCAGTTCTTC
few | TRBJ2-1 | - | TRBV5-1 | CASSRADSSYNEQFF | TGCGCCAGCAGCAGGGCGGATAGCTCCTACAATGAGCAGTTCTTC
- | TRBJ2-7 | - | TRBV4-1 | CASSQEPSKGFHEQYF | TGCGCCAGCAGCCAAGAGCCTAGCAAGGGGTTCCACGAGCAGTACTTC
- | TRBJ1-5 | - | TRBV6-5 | CASRRQWDSNQPQHF | TGTGCCAGCAGACGTCAATGGGATAGCAATCAGCCCCAGCATTTT
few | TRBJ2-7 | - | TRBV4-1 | CASSQPHRIGGARTGRYEQYF | TGCGCCAGCAGCCAACCCCACCGGATAGGGGGGGCGCGGACAGGTCGGTACGAGCAGTACTTC
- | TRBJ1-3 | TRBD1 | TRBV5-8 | CASSQDPGGSGNTIYF | TGTGCCAGCAGCCAGGACCCAGGGGGCTCTGGAAACACCATATATTTT
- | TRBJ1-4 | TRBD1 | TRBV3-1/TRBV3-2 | CASSPGDRGREKLFF | TGTGCCAGCAGCCCGGGGGACAGGGGAAGGGAAAAACTGTTTTTT
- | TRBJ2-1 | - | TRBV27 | CASRWDGSSYNEQFF | TGTGCCAGCAGATGGGACGGGAGCTCCTACAATGAGCAGTTCTTC
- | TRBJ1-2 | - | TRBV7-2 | CASSFPGRDNYGYTF | TGTGCCAGCAGCTTCCCGGGACGGGATAACTATGGCTACACCTTC
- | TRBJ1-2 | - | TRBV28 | CASSLISSYTF | TGTGCCAGCAGTTTAATCAGTTCCTACACCTTC
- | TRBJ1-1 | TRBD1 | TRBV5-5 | CASSWDRASSTEAFF | TGTGCCAGCAGCTGGGACAGGGCGAGCAGCACTGAAGCTTTCTTT
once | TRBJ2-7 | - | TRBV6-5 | CASTSGAGYEQYF | TGTGCCAGCACTTCGGGGGCGGGCTACGAGCAGTACTTC
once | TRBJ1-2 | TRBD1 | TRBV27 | CASSPPGTGVGYTF | TGTGCCAGCAGCCCACCCGGGACAGGGGTTGGCTACACCTTC
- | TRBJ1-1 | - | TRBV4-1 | CASSQGYSGGRTEAFF | TGCGCCAGCAGCCAAGGGTACTCGGGGGGACGTACTGAAGCTTTCTTT
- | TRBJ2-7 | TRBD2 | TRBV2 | CASSVNGERTSGRTYEQYF | TGTGCCAGCAGTGTAAACGGGGAACGGACTAGCGGGAGAACCTACGAGCAGTACTTC
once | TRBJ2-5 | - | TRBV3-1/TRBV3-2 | CASSQDTKTQYF | TGTGCCAGCAGCCAAGATACGAAGACCCAGTACTTC
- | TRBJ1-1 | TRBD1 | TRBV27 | CASSLWWDRGRENTEAFF | TGTGCCAGCAGTTTATGGTGGGACAGGGGGCGGGAGAACACTGAAGCTTTCTTT
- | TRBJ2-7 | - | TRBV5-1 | CASSLTPTVSYEQYF | TGCGCCAGCAGCTTGACTCCTACAGTCTCCTACGAGCAGTACTTC
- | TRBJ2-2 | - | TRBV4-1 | CASSQEGTLTNTGELFF | TGCGCCAGCAGCCAAGAGGGGACACTCACGAACACCGGGGAGCTGTTTTTT
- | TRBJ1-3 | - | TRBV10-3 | CAISEYGLSSGNTIYF | TGTGCCATCAGTGAATACGGCCTGAGCTCTGGAAACACCATATATTTT